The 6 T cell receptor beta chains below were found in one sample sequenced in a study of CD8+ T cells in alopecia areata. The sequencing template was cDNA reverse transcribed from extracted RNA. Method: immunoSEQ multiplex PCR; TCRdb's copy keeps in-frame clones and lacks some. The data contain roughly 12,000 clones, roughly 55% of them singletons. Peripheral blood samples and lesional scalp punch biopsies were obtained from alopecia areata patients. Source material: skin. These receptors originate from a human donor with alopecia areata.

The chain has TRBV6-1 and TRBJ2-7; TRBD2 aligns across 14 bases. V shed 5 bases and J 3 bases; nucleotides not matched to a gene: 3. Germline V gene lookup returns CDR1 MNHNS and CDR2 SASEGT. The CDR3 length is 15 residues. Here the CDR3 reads CASSPGTSGSYEQYF. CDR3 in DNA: TGTGCCAGCAGTCCAGGGACTAGCGGGAGCTACGAGCAGTACTTC.

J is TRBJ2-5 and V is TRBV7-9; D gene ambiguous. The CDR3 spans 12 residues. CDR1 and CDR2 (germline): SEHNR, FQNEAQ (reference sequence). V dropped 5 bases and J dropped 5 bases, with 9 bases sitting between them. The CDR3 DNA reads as TGTGCCAGCAGCGGCCTAAGTGAGACCCAGTACTTC. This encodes CASSGLSETQYF.

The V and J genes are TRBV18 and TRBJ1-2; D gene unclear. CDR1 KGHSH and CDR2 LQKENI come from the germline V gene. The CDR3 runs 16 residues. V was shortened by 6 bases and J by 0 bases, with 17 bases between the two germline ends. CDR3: CASSPYQRAPNYGYTF. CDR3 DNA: TGTGCCAGCTCGCCATATCAGAGAGCTCCTAACTATGGCTACACCTTC. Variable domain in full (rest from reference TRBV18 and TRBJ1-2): NAGVMQNPRHLVRRRGQEARLRCSPMKGHSHVYWYRQLPEEGLKFMVYLQKENIIDESGMPKERFSAEFPKEGPSILRIQQVVRGDSAAYFCASSPYQRAPNYGYTFGSGTRLTVV.

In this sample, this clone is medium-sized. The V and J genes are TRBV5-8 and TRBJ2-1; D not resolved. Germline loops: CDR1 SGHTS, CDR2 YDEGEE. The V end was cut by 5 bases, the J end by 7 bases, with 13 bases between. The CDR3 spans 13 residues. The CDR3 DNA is TGTGCCAGCAGGAAAAAAAACGGGAATGAGCAGTTCTTC. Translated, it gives CASRKKNGNEQFF.

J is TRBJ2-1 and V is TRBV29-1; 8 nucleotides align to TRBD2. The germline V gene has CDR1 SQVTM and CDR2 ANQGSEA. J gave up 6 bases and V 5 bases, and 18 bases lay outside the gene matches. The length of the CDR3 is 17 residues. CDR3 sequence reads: CSVLLPPGLGTFNEQFF. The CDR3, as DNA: TGCAGCGTTCTCCTCCCCCCGGGACTAGGTACCTTCAATGAGCAGTTCTTC.

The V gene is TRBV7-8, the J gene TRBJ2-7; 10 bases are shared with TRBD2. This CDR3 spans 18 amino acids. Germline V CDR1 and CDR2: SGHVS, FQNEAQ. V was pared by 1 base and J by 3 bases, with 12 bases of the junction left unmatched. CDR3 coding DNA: TGTGCCAGCAGCTTAGACCTCCAACTAGCGGGAACCTTCTACGAGCAGTACTTC. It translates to CASSLDLQLAGTFYEQYF.